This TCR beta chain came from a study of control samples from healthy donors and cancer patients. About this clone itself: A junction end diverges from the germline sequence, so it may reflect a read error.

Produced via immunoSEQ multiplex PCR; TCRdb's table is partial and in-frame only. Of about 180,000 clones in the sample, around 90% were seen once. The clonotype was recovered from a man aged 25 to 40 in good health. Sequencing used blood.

In DNA, the CDR3 is TGTACCAGCAGTCCCGACAGCCTAGCTAACTATGGCTACACCTTC. Protein sequence: CTSSPDSLANYGYTF. V and J are TRBV6-5 and TRBJ1-2; a weak D match, TRBD1 (5 bases). Germline loops: CDR1 MNHEY, CDR2 SVGAGI. CDR3 size: 15 residues.